The 15 T cell receptor beta chains in this list originate from one sample, sequenced in a study of PD-1 blockade in classical Hodgkin lymphoma. Exposure to brentuximab vedotin varied, and each patient had relapsed following autologous stem cell transplantation. Only in-frame clones appear in the TCRdb table, and some are missing; sequencing was by immunoSEQ multiplex PCR. The sample lists around 41,000 clones; 76% were seen once. The sample consisted of peripheral blood mononuclear cells (PBMCs), taken at baseline. Receptor source: a human donor with classical Hodgkin lymphoma.

This clone was detected only once. The rearrangement links TRBV11-2 to TRBJ2-5; D uncertain. This CDR3 contains 13 residues. With 4 bases removed from V and 1 base from J, the gap between germline ends came to 7 bases. Germline lookup yields CDR1 SGHAT and CDR2 FQNNGV. DNA for the CDR3: TGTGCCAGCAGCTCCAGGTTCCAAGAGACCCAGTACTTC. It codes for CASSSRFQETQYF.

The CDR3 DNA sequence: TGTGCCAGCAGTTACTGGGTAGGTCAGCCCCAGCATTTT. It codes for CASSYWVGQPQHF. The gene calls are TRBV6-5 and TRBJ1-5; D unresolved. The CDR3 spans 13 residues. The V and J ends lost 1 base and 6 bases respectively, with 7 bases between them. The germline gives CDR1 MNHEY, CDR2 SVGAGI.

V usage is TRBV10-3 and J usage is TRBJ2-6; D call uncertain. V shed 6 bases and J shed 0 bases, with 6 bases lying between them. CDR3 length: 14 residues. Germline CDR1 is ENHRY and CDR2 is SYGVKD. CDR3 amino acids: CAISENSGANVLTF. The CDR3 coding sequence is TGTGCCATCAGCGAGAACTCTGGGGCCAACGTCCTGACTTTC.

The rearrangement links TRBV2 to TRBJ1-1; D call uncertain. The CDR3 totals 12 residues. Germline CDR1 is SNHLY and CDR2 is FYNNEI. Trimming stripped 6 bases from V and 0 bases from J, with 5 bases between. The CDR3 bases are TGTGCCAGCAGGGATTTGAACACTGAAGCTTTCTTT. It yields the protein CASRDLNTEAFF.

This rearrangement joins TRBV11-2 to TRBJ2-7; tentatively, D is TRBD1 (5 bases). CDR3 size: 11 residues. Germline CDR1 SGHAT, CDR2 FQNNGV. V lost 2 bases, J lost 13 bases, and 12 bases lay in between. In DNA form, the CDR3 reads TGTGCCAGCAGCTTAATGGGGCCAAGATACTTC. Translating gives CASSLMGPRYF.

This clone was counted between two and nine times. A junction boundary mismatches the germline segment, possibly from a read error. The chain combines TRBV6-1 with TRBJ2-7, with a weak D call TRBD1 (7 bases). Germline V lookup: CDR1 MNHNS, CDR2 SASEGT. There are 13 residues in the CDR3. CDR3 sequence (DNA): TGTGCCAGCAGTGAATGGGACTGGGGACAGCGTATTTTC. It encodes CASSEWDWGQRIF.

J is TRBJ2-2 and V is TRBV7-2, with 12 bases identical to TRBD2. V shed 2 bases and J 0 bases; nucleotides not matched to a gene: 4. Germline V gene sequence: CDR1 SGHTA, CDR2 FQGNSA. The CDR3 is 18 residues long. CDR3 amino acids: CASSLLLAGGTNTGELFF. DNA of the CDR3: TGTGCCAGCAGCTTACTACTAGCGGGAGGTACGAACACCGGGGAGCTGTTTTTT.

The chain employs TRBV20-1 and TRBJ2-7; D is undetermined. CDR1 and CDR2 from the germline V gene are DFQATT and SNEGSKA (reference sequence). The CDR3 length is 11 residues. The CDR3 DNA is TGCAGCCTGGCTCGATCCTACGAGCAGTACTTC. Translating it yields CSLARSYEQYF.

V is TRBV7-3 and J is TRBJ2-1, with D perhaps TRBD1 or TRBD2 (6 bases each). V lost 5 bases and J lost 6, with 17 bases in between. CDR1 SGHTA and CDR2 FQGTGA come from the germline V gene. The CDR3 sequence is 15 residues long. Here the CDR3 reads CASSPRGGVSNEQFF. As DNA, the CDR3 is TGTGCCAGCAGCCCCAGGGGCGGGGTGAGCAATGAGCAGTTCTTC. Together with reference TRBV7-3 and TRBJ2-1, the CDR3 gives the full variable domain: GAGVSQTPSNKVTEKGKYVELRCDPISGHTALYWYRQSLGQGPEFLIYFQGTGAADDSGLPNDRFFAVRPEGSVSTLKIQRTERGDSAVYLCASSPRGGVSNEQFFGPGTRLTVL.

J is TRBJ2-7 and V is TRBV5-3; tentative D call: TRBD1 (7 bases). TRBV5-3 is filed as an ORF, its function uncertain. The CDR3 has 15 amino acids. V gave up 0 bases and J gave up 3 bases, with 13 bases separating them. The CDR3 DNA reads TGTGCCAGAAGCTTGGCGGCGGGACAGCTCTACGAGCAGTACTTC. Translated, it gives CARSLAAGQLYEQYF.

The gene calls are TRBV28 and TRBJ2-7, with D perhaps TRBD2 (6 bases). The CDR3 is 14 residues long. Trimming removed 8 bases at V and 1 base at J, with 15 bases between. Germline V gene data show CDR1 as MDHEN and CDR2 as SYDVKM. The CDR3 nucleotides read TGTGCCAGCTTCTCGGGAGAAGGTTCCTACGAGCAGTACTTC. This translates into CASFSGEGSYEQYF.

The rearrangement links TRBV5-1 to TRBJ1-4; D is unresolved. CDR3 length: 15 residues. The V end was cut by 0 bases, the J end by 8 bases, with 14 bases between. Per germline, CDR1 SGHRS and CDR2 YFSETQ. As DNA, the CDR3 is TGCGCCAGCAGCTTGGGTAACGGAGTCCAGGAAAAACTGTTTTTT. It is translated as CASSLGNGVQEKLFF. Filled out from reference TRBV5-1 and TRBJ1-4, the complete variable domain reads KAGVTQTPRYLIKTRGQQVTLSCSPISGHRSVSWYQQTPGQGLQFLFEYFSETQRNKGNFPGRFSGRQFSNSRSEMNVSTLELGDSALYLCASSLGNGVQEKLFFGSGTQLSVL.

This chain connects TRBV6-4 to TRBJ2-1, with 7 bases identical to TRBD2. The CDR3 consists of 15 residues. The V gene's germline CDR1 is MRHNA and CDR2 SNTAGT. Trimming took 5 bases from V and 2 from J; bases not matched to a gene: 6. The CDR3 region is CASSRASGPYNEQFF. CDR3 DNA sequence: TGTGCCAGCAGTCGGGCTAGCGGACCCTACAATGAGCAGTTCTTC.

The rearrangement links TRBV27 to TRBJ2-7; D remains unclear. The ends were cut back, 5 bases at V and 5 bases at J, with 16 bases in the middle. Per germline, CDR1 MNHEY and CDR2 SMNVEV (reference sequence). This CDR3 comprises 14 residues. CDR3 in amino acids: CASSDDTRRNEQYF. In DNA form, the CDR3 reads TGTGCCAGCAGTGATGACACCCGACGGAACGAGCAGTACTTC.

V is TRBV9 and J is TRBJ1-1; 9 bases are shared with TRBD1. V shed 7 bases, J shed 0 bases, and the junction held 10 bases outside the gene matches. The CDR3 loop spans 16 amino acids. The germline V gene encodes CDR1 SGDLS and CDR2 YYNGEE. In DNA form, the CDR3 reads TGTGCCAGCGGAGGGGACAGGGACCGTATGAACACTGAAGCTTTCTTT. Protein product: CASGGDRDRMNTEAFF.